Sequencing of this TCR beta chain was carried out in a study of shared clonotypes between healthy human individuals. This clone was found a few times. None of the donors, who were healthy HIV-negative adults, had recently had acute infections or vaccinations. Genomic DNA of unsorted samples came from 90 million or so PBMCs. The run depth of the assay was deep. Per the original data handling: There were no quality scores in the junction-only immunoSEQ sequences, so filtering differed. The data were produced by immunoSEQ multiplex PCR, yet TCRdb's version contains in-frame clones alone and is incomplete. V, J and clone size were drawn from that table, and D and trimming were deduced from the DNA. The table has about 510,000 clones, roughly 85% seen once. V lost 3 bases, J lost 4 bases, and 8 bases stayed unmatched. CDR1 and CDR2 (germline): MGHDK, SYGVNS. There are 16 residues in the CDR3.

The sequence derives from a woman in her 40s in good health. Some clones in this sample may be carry-over from other donors' samples. The chain combines TRBV25-1 with TRBJ1-2; 10 nucleotides agree with TRBD1. Sequenced input: PBMCs. CDR3 protein: CASSDPGTGVGYGYTF. The CDR3 DNA is TGTGCCAGCAGTGATCCCGGGACAGGGGTCGGCTATGGCTACACCTTC.